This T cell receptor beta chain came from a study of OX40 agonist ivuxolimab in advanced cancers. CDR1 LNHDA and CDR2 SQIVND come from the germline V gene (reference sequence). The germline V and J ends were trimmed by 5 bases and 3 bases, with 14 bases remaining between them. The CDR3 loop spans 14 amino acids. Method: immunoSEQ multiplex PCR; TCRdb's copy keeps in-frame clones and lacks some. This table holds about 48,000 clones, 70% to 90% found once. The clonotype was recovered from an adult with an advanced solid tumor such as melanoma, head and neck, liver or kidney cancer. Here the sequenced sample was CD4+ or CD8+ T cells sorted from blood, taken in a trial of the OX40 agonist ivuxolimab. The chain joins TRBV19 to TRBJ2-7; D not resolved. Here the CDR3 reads CASSLATVSYEQYF. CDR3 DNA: TGTGCCAGTAGTCTGGCCACGGTGAGCTACGAGCAGTACTTC. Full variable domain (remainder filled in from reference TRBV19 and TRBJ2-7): DGGITQSPKYLFRKEGQNVTLSCEQNLNHDAMYWYRQDPGQGLRLIYYSQIVNDFQKGDIAEGYSVSREKKESFPLTVTSAQKNPTAFYLCASSLATVSYEQYFGPGTRLTVT.